The entry below gives a single TCR beta chain sequence along with its context. As yet, its antigen is unknown. The sample comes from a study of long-term antiretroviral therapy in people with HIV. Study at large: The earliest samples predate the 2015 immediate-ART recommendation by about a decade. Overall study results and limits: The repertoire was dominated at all time points by clones expanded before ART.

There was at least one pre-ART PBMC sample for each donor, plus at least two post-ART PBMC samples. The immunoSEQ assay was v3.0, run at survey level. Profiled with immunoSEQ multiplex PCR; TCRdb holds only in-frame clones, not every one. In the table there are around 24,000 clones, about four fifths of which are singletons. The sequenced sample was unsorted PBMCs, obtained 0.4 years after starting antiretroviral therapy. This receptor was taken from a man between 45 and 60 years old with HIV.

The CDR3 DNA sequence: TGTGCCAGTACTTCCGACAGGTTTTCGATCCGCTTTAATGAAAAACTGTTTTTT. Protein product: CASTSDRFSIRFNEKLFF. The chain is built from TRBV28 and TRBJ1-4; tentative D call: TRBD1 (6 bases). Trimming shortened V by 9 bases and J by 4 bases, and 27 bases separated the two germline ends. CDR3 length: 18 amino acids. The V gene's germline CDR1 is MDHEN and CDR2 SYDVKM.